Sequencing of this T cell receptor beta chain was carried out in a study of identical twins. TCRdb ran MiXCR on the 5' RACE reads and lists one entry per CDR3 protein. The repertoire holds 350,000 or so distinct CDR3 sequences, with around 9.7% as singletons. Germline CDR1 and CDR2: MNHEY and SMNVEV (reference sequence). This CDR3 is 14 amino acids long. With 6 bases removed from V and 0 bases from J, the gap between germline ends came to 11 bases. In its sample, this clonotype was seen many times. All donors comprised healthy Caucasians. The TCR sequence derives from a woman aged 45-59 years in good health. The V call is TRBV27, the J call TRBJ1-1; TRBD1 is a possible D gene (5 bases). The material sequenced was naive T cells sorted from blood. The CDR3 nucleotides read TGTGCCAGCAGGGCAGGGAACCTGAACACTGAAGCTTTCTTT. Translated: CASRAGNLNTEAFF.